The text below deals with one TCR beta chain. The CDR3 is 18 residues long. Trimming took off 7 bases at V and 0 bases at J, with 19 bases between the two ends. Looked up from germline, CDR1 is LNHDA and CDR2 is SQIVND (reference sequence). This entry comes from a study of blood T cell repertoires in COVID-19. In the authors' methods: Estimates of nucleated cell counts were drawn from the amplification of reference gene primers. The method was immunoSEQ multiplex PCR; TCRdb's version includes in-frame clones alone and lacks a portion of them. Clone size and the V and J calls come from that table; the DNA yielded D and trimming. The data show hundreds of thousands of clones, nearly 90% seen once.

The clonotype comes from a woman aged 18 to 35 with acute COVID-19. V and J are TRBV19 and TRBJ2-6, with D perhaps TRBD2 (5 bases). Material: PBMCs or T cells enriched from blood (not recorded which). CDR3 loop: CASTNQLRRSSGANVLTF. CDR3 DNA: TGTGCCAGTACCAACCAGCTGCGGAGGAGCTCTGGGGCCAACGTCCTGACTTTC.